A single sample gave rise to the 20 T cell receptor beta chains below, sequenced in a study of T cells in Graves' hyperthyroidism and ophthalmopathy. The source material, RNA transcripts, was used to amplify TCR beta CDR3 regions. TCR CDR3 underwent first-round RT-PCR with the HTBI primer set. TCRdb reprocessed the multiplex PCR reads via MiXCR and lists one record per CDR3 protein. The data hold nearly 600,000 distinct CDR3 sequences, with 12% to 15% observed a single time. The sample was blood. These receptors all come from a woman aged 18-29 years with Graves' ophthalmopathy.

The genes are TRBV15 and TRBJ2-7; possible D gene TRBD2, 5 bases. Between the trimmed V and J ends, which lost 0 bases and 6 bases, there was a span of 18 bases. CDR3 length equals 16 residues. Germline loops: CDR1 LNHNV, CDR2 YYDKDF (reference sequence). Written as DNA, the CDR3 is TGTGCCACCAGCAGAGATCACGGGGAGCCCCGAACCGAGCAGTACTTC. This sequence encodes CATSRDHGEPRTEQYF.

This clonotype was counted at least ten times. This sequence joins TRBV12-3 or TRBV12-4 and TRBJ2-1; TRBD2 matches at 9 bases. This CDR3 spans 19 amino acids. V lost 3 bases and J lost 5; bases outside the gene matches: 17. The CDR3 nucleotides are TGTGCCAGCAGTTTGGGACTAGCCGGTCAACTCATCCTACACAATGAGCAGTTCTTC. The encoded protein is CASSLGLAGQLILHNEQFF.

This clonotype was seen repeatedly, ten times or more. V is TRBV10-3 and J is TRBJ1-5; a weak D match, TRBD1 (6 bases). The CDR3 has 15 residues. V was trimmed by 0 bases and J by 2 bases, leaving 8 bases between them. The V gene's germline CDR1 is ENHRY and CDR2 SYGVKD. The CDR3 loop reads CAISESGGRNQPQHF. The CDR3 DNA follows: TGTGCCATCAGTGAGTCTGGGGGCCGCAATCAGCCCCAGCATTTT.

CDR3 amino acids: CASSAAQGPSYNEQFF. CDR3 bases: TGTGCCAGCAGCGCCGCGCAAGGGCCCTCCTACAATGAGCAGTTCTTC. The J gene is TRBJ2-1, the V gene TRBV13; D ambiguous. This CDR3 is built from 16 residues. Germline values: CDR1 PRHDT, CDR2 FYEKMQ (reference sequence). The germline V and J ends were trimmed by 5 bases and 0 bases, with 14 bases remaining between them.

This clonotype was observed a few times. The rearrangement uses TRBV5-8 and TRBJ2-1; 10 positions match TRBD2. Germline V lookup: CDR1 SGHTS, CDR2 YDEGEE. The length of the CDR3 is 16 residues. With V trimmed by 6 bases and J by 6 bases, 12 bases remained unmatched. The CDR3 spells CASTPRRASGSNEQFF. DNA for the CDR3: TGTGCCAGCACTCCCCGGAGGGCTAGCGGGAGCAATGAGCAGTTCTTC.

This clonotype was counted between two and nine times. One end of the junction does not line up with germline, which may come from a read error. This rearrangement joins TRBV7-6 to TRBJ1-1, with a possible D match to TRBD1 (6 bases). The CDR3 length is 15 residues. CDR1 is SGHVS and CDR2 is FNYEAQ in the germline V gene. As DNA, the CDR3 is TGTGCCAGCAGCTCCCAGCGAATAGGGGACACTGAAGCCTCCTTT. Encoded protein: CASSSQRIGDTEASF.

This clonotype occurred many times. This sequence joins TRBV30 and TRBJ1-2, with unresolved D. V was shortened by 7 bases and J by 7 bases, with 19 bases between the two germline ends. Germline V gene data show CDR1 as GTSNPN and CDR2 as SVGIG (reference sequence). The CDR3 runs 13 residues. The CDR3 spells CASTTGNLGGYTF. The CDR3 region has the DNA TGTGCCTCAACGACCGGGAACTTGGGTGGCTACACCTTC.

This clonotype was detected ten times or more. The V call is TRBV9, the J call TRBJ2-7, with 10 bases aligning to TRBD1. Germline CDR1 and CDR2: SGDLS and YYNGEE. The J segment lost 6 bases and the V segment lost 1 base, leaving 4 bases of the junction unmatched. This CDR3 is built from 14 residues. CDR3 residues: CASSVRGQGVEQYF. CDR3 coding DNA: TGTGCCAGCAGCGTACGAGGACAGGGGGTCGAGCAGTACTTC.

The chain combines TRBV19 with TRBJ2-7; weak D call: TRBD1 (6 bases). Germline V gives CDR1 LNHDA, CDR2 SQIVND (reference sequence). V shed 4 bases and J shed 4 bases, with 17 bases lying between them. This CDR3 comprises 15 residues. CDR3 residues: CASSNPRGLRYEQYF. The CDR3 DNA reads as TGTGCCAGTAGTAATCCCAGGGGCCTAAGGTACGAGCAGTACTTC. The full variable domain, in which reference TRBV19 and TRBJ2-7 provide the parts outside the CDR3, is DGGITQSPKYLFRKEGQNVTLSCEQNLNHDAMYWYRQDPGQGLRLIYYSQIVNDFQKGDIAEGYSVSREKKESFPLTVTSAQKNPTAFYLCASSNPRGLRYEQYFGPGTRLTVT.

The genes are TRBV6-1 and TRBJ1-5; D ambiguous. Deletions cut 11 bases from V and 7 bases from J, with 12 bases between. Germline V lookup: CDR1 MNHNS, CDR2 SASEGT. CDR3 size: 11 residues. CDR3 in amino acids: CAAGPMQPQHF. The CDR3 region has the DNA TGTGCCGCCGGGCCCATGCAGCCCCAGCATTTT.

This clonotype has at least ten counts. This chain connects TRBV24-1 to TRBJ1-4; D gene unclear. This CDR3 has 14 amino acids. The V gene lost 3 bases and the J gene lost 7 bases, with 11 bases spanning the gap. Germline V lookup: CDR1 KGHDR, CDR2 SFDVKD. Written as DNA, the CDR3 is TGTGCCACCAGTGATGCACTCGATGGTGAAAAACTGTTTTTT. Amino acid sequence: CATSDALDGEKLFF.

In this sample, this clonotype turned up many times. This sequence joins TRBV3-1 and TRBJ1-3, with D perhaps TRBD1 (5 bases). This CDR3 spans 16 amino acids. V dropped 1 base and J dropped 3 bases, with 13 bases sitting between them. Per germline, CDR1 LGHDT and CDR2 YNNKEL (reference sequence). The CDR3 nucleotides read TGTGCCAGCAGCCAAGTACAGGAGGGCAGTGGAAACACCATATATTTT. Translating gives CASSQVQEGSGNTIYF.

The chain carries TRBV28 and TRBJ1-5; D may be TRBD1 (5 bases). From germline, CDR1 is MDHEN and CDR2 SYDVKM. This CDR3 is 14 amino acids long. V was pared by 5 bases and J by 9 bases, with 17 bases between. The DNA of the CDR3 is TGTGCCAGCAGTCGGGGGACGGGGGACGGGCCCCAGCATTTT. It encodes CASSRGTGDGPQHF.

This clonotype was counted many times. V usage is TRBV7-3 and J usage is TRBJ2-5, with 10 bases identical to TRBD1. With 5 bases clipped from V and 7 bases from J, the junction kept 4 bases outside the gene matches. The CDR3 spans 13 residues. Germline V gives CDR1 SGHTA, CDR2 FQGTGA. This chain's CDR3 is CASSLGDRGTQYF. CDR3 bases: TGTGCCAGCAGCCTGGGGGACAGGGGGACCCAGTACTTC. The whole variable domain, remainder taken from reference TRBV7-3 and TRBJ2-5, is GAGVSQTPSNKVTEKGKYVELRCDPISGHTALYWYRQSLGQGPEFLIYFQGTGAADDSGLPNDRFFAVRPEGSVSTLKIQRTERGDSAVYLCASSLGDRGTQYFGPGTRLLVL.

This clonotype was detected only a few times. This chain links TRBV7-3 with TRBJ2-1; D is undetermined. The CDR3 sequence is 12 residues long. Trimming removed 6 bases from V and 7 bases from J, with 10 bases in between. The germline CDR1 and CDR2 sequences are SGHTA and FQGTGA. The CDR3 sequence: CASSASWNEQFF. The CDR3 region has the DNA TGTGCCAGCAGTGCCTCCTGGAATGAGCAGTTCTTC.

This clonotype came up a few times. J is TRBJ1-5 and V is TRBV5-8, with 10 bases matching TRBD1. This CDR3 region has 15 residues. Germline V gene lookup returns CDR1 SGHTS and CDR2 YDEGEE. Trimming at V came to 4 bases and at J to 0 bases, leaving 1 base not matched to a gene. CDR3 sequence (DNA): TGTGCCAGCAGCCGACAGGGGGCTAGCAATCAGCCCCAGCATTTT. Its translation is CASSRQGASNQPQHF.

This clonotype was seen ten or more times. This chain connects TRBV5-6 to TRBJ2-3; no clear D. Trimming left V 0 bases short and J 0 bases short, with 11 bases between. Per germline, CDR1 SGHDT and CDR2 YYEEEE. This CDR3 has 16 residues. CDR3 sequence (DNA): TGTGCCAGCAGCTTGGGGCTGGGAAGTAGCACAGATACGCAGTATTTT. This encodes CASSLGLGSSTDTQYF.

In this sample, this clonotype turned up many times. The gene calls are TRBV29-1 and TRBJ2-7, with 12 bases lining up with TRBD2. Germline CDR1 SQVTM, CDR2 ANQGSEA. The J segment lost 6 bases and the V segment lost 6 bases, leaving 12 bases of the junction unmatched. CDR3 length equals 15 residues. This CDR3 is CSVEPSGLAGSEQYF. Written as DNA, the CDR3 is TGCAGCGTCGAACCTAGTGGACTAGCGGGATCCGAGCAGTACTTC.

This clonotype has a count of ten or more. The gene calls are TRBV5-1 and TRBJ2-1, with D possibly being TRBD1 (6 bases). V lost 0 bases and J 2 bases, leaving 12 bases between the germline ends. The CDR3 sequence is 16 residues long. The germline V gene encodes CDR1 SGHRS and CDR2 YFSETQ. CDR3 residues: CASSLGGGFAYNEQFF. In DNA, the CDR3 is TGCGCCAGCAGCTTGGGTGGGGGCTTTGCCTACAATGAGCAGTTCTTC.

The chain combines TRBV2 with TRBJ2-7; 8 bases agree with TRBD1. The CDR3 spans 15 residues. Germline V gene lookup returns CDR1 SNHLY and CDR2 FYNNEI. Germline trimming cut 6 bases from V and 1 base from J; bases unmatched to any gene: 8. Here the CDR3 reads CASRAGTGLSYEQYF. In DNA form, the CDR3 reads TGTGCCAGCAGGGCCGGGACAGGTCTATCCTACGAGCAGTACTTC.